These T cell receptor beta chains were read from a single sample in a study of cytomegalovirus exposure and HLA in healthy donors. This table comes from immunoSEQ multiplex PCR, and its TCRdb copy is limited to in-frame clones, with some not included. The sample carries under 200,000 clones, roughly 80% recorded once. The sample consisted of PBMCs. The receptors derive from a woman aged 18-35 years in good health and CMV-seronegative. Both conserved end residues are part of each CDR3. The order of the fields is D gene, V gene, clone size, J gene, CDR3 protein, CDR3 DNA. A D gene is named only where the DNA matches it firmly. For some rows the clone size is stated as once, few or many, or as a class when expanded; others skip it.

>TRBD1|TRBV6-1|NA|TRBJ2-7
CASSAPAAGQGAYEQYF
TGTGCCAGCAGTGCCCCTGCCGCGGGACAGGGGGCCTACGAGCAGTACTTC
>TRBD2|TRBV30|NA|TRBJ2-5
CAWGGRTSLQETQYF
TGTGCCTGGGGGGGAAGGACTAGTCTGCAAGAGACCCAGTACTTC
>TRBD2|TRBV27|NA|TRBJ2-1
CASSPLAGVGDEQFF
TGTGCCAGCAGTCCACTAGCGGGAGTAGGAGATGAGCAGTTCTTC
>TRBD2|TRBV27|NA|TRBJ2-1
CASSQLAGGDNEQFF
TGTGCCAGCAGTCAGCTAGCGGGAGGGGACAATGAGCAGTTCTTC
>TRBD1|TRBV4-1|NA|TRBJ1-1
CASSQTGDVTLTAFF
TGCGCCAGCAGCCAAACAGGGGATGTAACACTGACAGCTTTCTTT
>TRBD1|TRBV28|few|TRBJ1-4
CASRTGSNEKLFF
TGTGCCAGCAGGACAGGGTCGAACGAAAAACTGTTTTTT
>TRBD2|TRBV5-4|NA|TRBJ2-3
CASSLPGGLADTQYF
TGTGCCAGCAGCTTGCCGGGAGGGTTGGCAGATACGCAGTATTTT
>NA|TRBV5-1|NA|TRBJ2-1
CASSLDRVSYNEQFF
TGCGCCAGCAGCTTGGACAGGGTTTCCTACAATGAGCAGTTCTTC
>NA|TRBV5-1|NA|TRBJ2-1
CASSLEGGWGEGRYNEQFF
TGCGCCAGCAGCTTGGAGGGCGGGTGGGGAGAAGGGAGGTACAATGAGCAGTTCTTC
>NA|TRBV27|once|TRBJ2-7
CASSLIGGSYEQYF
TGTGCCAGCAGTTTAATAGGGGGTTCCTACGAGCAGTACTTC
>NA|TRBV11-3|NA|TRBJ2-6
CASSHRGSGANVLTF
TGTGCCAGCAGCCACCGCGGCTCTGGGGCCAACGTCCTGACTTTC
>NA|TRBV11-2|NA|TRBJ2-7
CASSLIGPPSPYEQYF
TGTGCCAGCAGCTTAATTGGCCCACCCTCCCCCTACGAGCAGTACTTC
>NA|TRBV4-3|NA|TRBJ2-7
CASSQVFGASSYEQYF
TGCGCCAGCAGCCAAGTTTTTGGGGCCAGCTCCTACGAGCAGTACTTC
>TRBD2|TRBV28|NA|TRBJ2-1
CASDTGGGTRKYNEQFF
TGTGCCAGCGACACCGGGGGGGGGACCCGAAAATACAATGAGCAGTTCTTC
>NA|TRBV4-3|NA|TRBJ2-1
CASSQARGPLNEQFF
TGCGCCAGCAGCCAAGCCCGCGGGCCTCTCAATGAGCAGTTCTTC
>NA|TRBV27|NA|TRBJ1-1
CASSYKITGTEAFF
TGTGCCAGCAGTTACAAAATCACAGGAACTGAAGCTTTCTTT
>NA|TRBV2|NA|TRBJ1-5
CASSSRRGNQPQHF
TGTGCCAGCAGTAGCAGGAGGGGCAATCAGCCCCAGCATTTT
>TRBD2|TRBV30|NA|TRBJ2-1
CAWRLAGFYNEQFF
TGTGCCTGGAGATTAGCGGGATTTTACAATGAGCAGTTCTTC
>TRBD1|TRBV7-2|NA|TRBJ2-3
CASSLEDRATDTQYF
TGTGCCAGCAGCTTAGAGGACAGGGCCACAGATACGCAGTATTTT
>TRBD2|TRBV28|once|TRBJ2-7
CASSLLGLAGGGSPYEQYF
TGTGCCAGCAGTTTATTAGGACTAGCGGGAGGTGGGAGTCCCTACGAGCAGTACTTC
>NA|TRBV28|once|TRBJ2-4
CASSSPQAPTHF
TGTGCCAGCAGCTCCCCCCAGGCCCCGACCCACTTC
>NA|TRBV7-9|NA|TRBJ2-1
CASTLDLIYNEQFF
TGTGCCAGCACCCTGGACTTGATCTACAATGAGCAGTTCTTC
>NA|TRBV11-2|NA|TRBJ2-3
CASSQLPATGTDTQYF
TGTGCCAGCAGCCAACTCCCAGCAACAGGGACAGATACGCAGTATTTT
>TRBD1|TRBV2|NA|TRBJ1-1
CASRDMTGLQAEAFF
TGTGCCAGCAGAGATATGACAGGGCTTCAGGCTGAAGCTTTCTTT
>TRBD1|TRBV9|NA|TRBJ1-3
CASSVASTGGRNTIYF
TGTGCCAGCAGCGTAGCCTCGACAGGGGGCAGGAACACCATATATTTT
>TRBD2|TRBV7-6|NA|TRBJ2-3
CASSPGLGPTDTQYF
TGTGCCAGCAGCCCGGGACTAGGGCCCACAGATACGCAGTATTTT
>TRBD1|TRBV9|NA|TRBJ1-2
CASSQAGTGPYGYTF
TGTGCCAGCAGCCAGGCCGGGACAGGCCCCTATGGCTACACCTTC
>NA|TRBV28|NA|TRBJ2-1
CASRALSYNEQFF
TGTGCCAGCAGGGCCCTCTCCTACAATGAGCAGTTCTTC
>NA|TRBV18|NA|TRBJ1-2
CASSNLGMRSYGYTF
TGTGCCAGCTCAAATCTCGGGATGAGGTCTTATGGCTACACCTTC
>TRBD2|TRBV6-5|NA|TRBJ2-1
CASSYSTTSLEQFF
TGTGCCAGCAGTTACTCCACGACTAGCCTGGAGCAGTTCTTC
>TRBD1|TRBV6-5|NA|TRBJ1-2
CASSYNGQGLDYGYTF
TGTGCCAGCAGTTACAACGGACAGGGGCTAGACTATGGCTACACCTTC
>NA|TRBV10-1|NA|TRBJ2-1
CASSPFSGNNEQFF
TGCGCCAGCAGTCCCTTTAGCGGAAATAATGAGCAGTTCTTC
>NA|TRBV11-2|NA|TRBJ2-3
CASSLGGQTATDTQYF
TGTGCCAGCAGCTTAGGGGGCCAGACCGCCACAGATACGCAGTATTTT
>NA|TRBV25-1|few|TRBJ1-1
CASSDVTGNTEAFF
TGTGCCAGCAGTGACGTGACAGGGAACACTGAAGCTTTCTTT
>TRBD2|TRBV5-4|NA|TRBJ2-1
CASSQALADSYNEQFF
TGTGCCAGCAGCCAAGCACTAGCGGACTCCTACAATGAGCAGTTCTTC
>NA|TRBV6-1|NA|TRBJ2-7
CATSRSATSYEQYF
TGTGCCACCTCCCGGAGCGCGACCTCCTACGAGCAGTACTTC
>TRBD1|TRBV6-1|many|TRBJ1-1
CASMGTGNTEAFF
TGTGCCAGCATGGGGACAGGGAACACTGAAGCTTTCTTT
>TRBD1|TRBV28|NA|TRBJ1-2
CASSATGANYGYTF
TGTGCCAGCAGTGCGACAGGGGCCAACTATGGCTACACCTTC
>TRBD2|TRBV7-2|NA|TRBJ2-2
CASSLAGGDTGELFF
TGTGCCAGCAGCCTAGCGGGAGGGGACACCGGGGAGCTGTTTTTT
>NA|TRBV29-1|NA|TRBJ2-7
CSVQGPGNEQYF
TGCAGCGTTCAGGGGCCAGGAAACGAGCAGTACTTC
>TRBD1|TRBV6-1|NA|TRBJ1-2
CASSLQGGRDGYTF
TGTGCCAGCAGCCTACAGGGGGGGAGAGATGGCTACACCTTC
>NA|TRBV5-4|once|TRBJ2-1
CASSLGFERKYNEQFF
TGTGCCAGCAGCTTGGGATTTGAGCGGAAATACAATGAGCAGTTCTTC
>NA|TRBV5-4|once|TRBJ2-6
CAQGSGANVLTF
TGTGCCCAGGGGTCTGGGGCCAACGTCCTGACTTTC
>NA|TRBV25-1|NA|TRBJ1-2
CASSESDSRRLNYGYTF
TGTGCCAGCAGTGAATCTGACAGCCGCCGCCTTAACTATGGCTACACCTTC
>TRBD2|TRBV11-2|NA|TRBJ2-1
CASSLVERERFNEQFF
TGTGCCAGCAGCTTAGTGGAGCGGGAGCGATTCAATGAGCAGTTCTTC
>TRBD2|TRBV14|once|TRBJ2-1
CARLAGVFNEQFF
TGTGCCAGACTAGCGGGAGTTTTCAATGAGCAGTTCTTC
>TRBD1|TRBV9|NA|TRBJ1-3
CASSVGDRVSGNTIYF
TGTGCCAGCAGCGTTGGGGACAGGGTTTCAGGAAACACCATATATTTT
>NA|TRBV27|NA|TRBJ2-1
CASSQVPGEDKFF
TGTGCCAGCAGCCAAGTCCCCGGCGAGGACAAGTTCTTC
>NA|TRBV28|NA|TRBJ1-5
CASSEEGLGNQPQHF
TGTGCCAGCAGTGAGGAGGGATTGGGCAATCAGCCCCAGCATTTT
>NA|TRBV18|NA|TRBJ2-2
CASSRGQAYTGELFF
TGTGCCAGCTCACGGGGACAAGCCTACACCGGGGAGCTGTTTTTT